This record looks at one T cell receptor beta chain sequence and its context. The sample is drawn from a study of memory CD4+ T cells and cytomegalovirus serostatus. Across the whole study: This sample comes from healthy Belgian adults, about nine CMV seropositive, about 25 seronegative.

Assay: immunoSEQ multiplex PCR; the TCRdb copy retains only in-frame clones and omits some. This sample has 70,000 to 95,000 clones, with less than 90% found just once. The CDR3 is 13 amino acids. Germline CDR1 reads SGHNT; CDR2 reads YENEEA. Trimming stripped 5 bases from V and 10 bases from J, with 15 bases between. The sort gate was single viable CD3+CD4+CD8-CD45RO+ cells for memory CD4+ T cells. Serum IgG to CMV pp150, pp28, p38 and p52 defined serostatus. The chain recombines TRBV11-3 with TRBJ2-1; TRBD2 is a possible D gene (5 bases). The clonotype originates from an adult in good health and CMV-seronegative. Input material: memory CD4+ T cells from blood. Written as DNA, the CDR3 is TGTGCCAGCAGCGTAACTAGTACCCTCGAGCAGTTCTTC. Its protein product is CASSVTSTLEQFF.